This TCR beta chain derives from a study of cytotoxic CD8 clonotypes in ibrutinib-treated CLL (dated by TCRdb to the early 2020s). Study-level background: The cohort included around 15 treatment-naive and some 10 relapsed/refractory patients; some 18 were IGHV unmutated. On average, each sample yielded some 250,000 productive templates and 94,082 productive rearrangements. Responses were partial in 24 patients and complete in 2; after median approximately 5.5 years follow-up, about 14 stayed in remission and roughly twelve progressed. Cryopreserved peripheral blood mononuclear cells were obtained prior to treatment, at the time of response, and at either disease progression or sustained remission. Patients were still on ibrutinib when every remission and progressive disease sample was collected. Response samples were obtained after a median of around eleven months of treatment, with a range of roughly 6 to 36 months. Longitudinal samples were obtainable from about 30% of the roughly 90 participants in the trial.

This specimen's time point label, interpreted: about 11 months on ibrutinib. For TCR beta library preparation, roughly 2.1 micrograms of genomic DNA was extracted from cryopreserved PBMCs. Longitudinal blood samples from CLL patients on ibrutinib monotherapy were analyzed using high-throughput TCR beta sequencing. The patients took part in an open-label, single-center phase 2 trial of ibrutinib monotherapy. Remarks on this clone: The antigen it recognizes is unknown. Base qualities are not recorded, but no much larger clone differs from it by a single base.

The CDR3, cysteine through phenylalanine, is 13 amino acids long. Only the CDR3 DNA stays, 39 bases, in frame from base 1. V drops 5 bases and J drops 3 bases, leaving 10 bases in between. CDR1 and CDR2 are drawn from the germline V gene (reference sequence): PRHDT, FYEKMQ. The investigation overall reported the following: Baseline clonality exceeded that of age-matched healthy donors and correlated strongly with circulating CD8+ T-cell counts. Sampling times were not matched between sustained-remission and progressing patients, and lymph node repertoires were not studied. Public clonotypes were rare and either shrank or stayed stable during treatment, and the rise in clonality at ibrutinib response reflected expansion of private clonotypes. At ibrutinib response clonality went up, during sustained remission it held steady, and at progression it dropped back toward baseline.

On a MiSeq, deep resolution sequencing aimed for a depth between 1 in 1 million and 1 in 200,000 T cells, with each clonotype covered around 10x on average. TCR beta libraries were generated with the immunoSEQ hsTCRB Kit. Concerning the study's data processing: The data were analyzed with ImmunoSEQ Analyzer and ImmunoSEQ Data Assistant, and V, D and J gene assignments followed IMGT definitions. Clonality, with values ranging from 0 to 1, was calculated as one minus the normalized Shannon entropy of productive rearrangement frequencies. Only overrepresented clonotypes making up at least 0.05% of each patient's repertoire were included in the public clonotype analysis. Thirteen repertoires from age-matched healthy donors, obtained from immuneACCESS, served as clonality controls. TCRdb stores this immuneACCESS table with in-frame sequences only. Part of the clones is absent; in the studies checked, under half of the shortfall reflects unresolved V genes, and no reason is known for the rest. Clone size and V and J calls were adopted from that table, with D and trimming inferred from the DNA. Present in this sample are some 200,000 clones, roughly 73% of which were seen just once. The ten largest clonotypes hold over 10% of the sample.

The rearrangement combines TRBV13 with TRBJ2-5; the D region possibly corresponds to TRBD1 (6 bases align). Sequenced here: PBMCs, sampled after 12 months of ibrutinib treatment. The receptor's source is a human donor with chronic lymphocytic leukemia. The nucleotides are TGTGCCAGCAGCGCCAACAGGGAAGAGACCCAGTACTTC. It encodes CASSANREETQYF.